The source of this T cell receptor (beta chain) is a study of blood T cell repertoires in COVID-19. Study summary: Researchers got acute and convalescent COVID-19 samples from the United States, Italy and Spain. In each case, the material was cDNA or gDNA derived from T cells, B-cell-depleted T cells, or PBMCs.

The CDR3 runs 17 residues. V shed 2 bases and J 7 bases; nucleotides not matched to a gene: 16. Germline loops: CDR1 SGHTA, CDR2 FQGNSA. Profiled with immunoSEQ multiplex PCR; TCRdb holds only in-frame clones, not every one. This sample has 80,000 to 100,000 clones, with more than 65% found just once. The clonotype originates from a man in his 60s with acute or convalescent COVID-19. Sequencing used peripheral blood. The chain has TRBV7-2 and TRBJ2-7; 8 bases line up with TRBD2. CDR3 nucleotide sequence: TGTGCCAGCAGCTTACGGGGCCGGGGGGGAGGTACAGGAGAGCAGTACTTC. Its protein product is CASSLRGRGGGTGEQYF.